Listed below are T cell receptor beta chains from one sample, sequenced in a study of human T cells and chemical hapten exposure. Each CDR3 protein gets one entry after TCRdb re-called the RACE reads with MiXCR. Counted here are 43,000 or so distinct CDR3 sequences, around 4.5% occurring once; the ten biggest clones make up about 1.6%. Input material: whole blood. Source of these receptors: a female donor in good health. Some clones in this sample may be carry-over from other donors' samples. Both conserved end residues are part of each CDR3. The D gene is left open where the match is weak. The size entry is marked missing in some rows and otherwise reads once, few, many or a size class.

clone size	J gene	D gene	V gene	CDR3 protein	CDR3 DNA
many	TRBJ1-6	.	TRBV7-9	CASSLPGDSPLHF	TGTGCCAGCAGCTTACCAGGAGATTCACCCCTCCACTTT
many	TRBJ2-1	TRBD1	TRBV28	CASSRTGTATGDEQFF	TGTGCCAGCAGTCGAACCGGGACAGCGACTGGGGATGAGCAGTTCTTC
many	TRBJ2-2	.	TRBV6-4	CASKPGDTGELFF	TGTGCCAGCAAACCGGGGGACACCGGGGAGCTGTTTTTT
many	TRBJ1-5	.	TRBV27	CASSLSSYNQPQHF	TGTGCCAGCAGTTTGTCATCTTACAATCAGCCCCAGCATTTT
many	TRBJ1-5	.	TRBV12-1	CASSFGQGFPRGHSNQPQHF	TGTGCCAGCAGCTTTGGGCAGGGTTTCCCCCGAGGGCACAGCAATCAGCCCCAGCATTTT
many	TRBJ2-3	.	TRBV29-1	CSVEANTDTQYF	TGCAGCGTCGAGGCCAACACAGATACGCAGTATTTT
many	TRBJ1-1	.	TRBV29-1	CSGVDRMNTEAFF	TGCAGCGGTGTAGACAGAATGAACACTGAAGCTTTCTTT
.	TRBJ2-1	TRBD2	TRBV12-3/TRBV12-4	CASSPTGLVYNEQFF	TGTGCCAGCAGTCCCACGGGACTAGTCTACAATGAGCAGTTCTTC
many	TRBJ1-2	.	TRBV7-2	CASSLGGGASYGYTF	TGTGCCAGCAGCTTAGGAGGGGGGGCTAGCTATGGCTACACCTTC
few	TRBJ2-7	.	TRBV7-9	CASSRGSYEQYF	TGTGCCAGCAGCCGGGGGTCCTACGAGCAGTACTTC
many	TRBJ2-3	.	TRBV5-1	CASSFGVALSTDTQYF	TGCGCCAGCAGCTTCGGGGTGGCCCTTAGCACAGATACGCAGTATTTT
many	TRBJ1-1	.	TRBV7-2	CASSSRTGETEAFF	TGTGCCAGCAGCTCCCGTACGGGGGAGACTGAAGCTTTCTTT
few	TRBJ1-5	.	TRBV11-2	CASSLDDRDSDQPQHF	TGTGCCAGCAGCTTAGATGATCGGGATTCGGATCAGCCCCAGCATTTT
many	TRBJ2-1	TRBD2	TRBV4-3	CASSRGLAGGYNEQFF	TGCGCCAGCAGCCGGGGACTAGCGGGGGGATACAATGAGCAGTTCTTC
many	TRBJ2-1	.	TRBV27	CASSPGQKYNEQFF	TGTGCCAGCAGTCCGGGACAAAAGTACAATGAGCAGTTCTTC
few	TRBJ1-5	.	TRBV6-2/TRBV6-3	CASSGQRNQPQHF	TGTGCCAGCAGCGGACAGCGCAATCAGCCCCAGCATTTT
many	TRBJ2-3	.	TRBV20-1	CSASDRRTDTQYF	TGCAGTGCTAGTGACCGTCGCACAGATACGCAGTATTTT
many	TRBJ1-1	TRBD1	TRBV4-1	CASSRYRGEGTEAFF	TGCGCCAGCAGCCGCTACAGGGGAGAGGGCACTGAAGCTTTCTTT
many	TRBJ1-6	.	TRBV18	CASSPGPKNSPLHF	TGTGCCAGCTCACCGGGACCCAAGAATTCACCCCTCCACTTT
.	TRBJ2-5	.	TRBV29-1	CSVGGLQETQYF	TGCAGCGTTGGGGGCCTCCAAGAGACCCAGTACTTC
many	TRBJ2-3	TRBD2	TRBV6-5	CASSLLAGGYTDTQYF	TGTGCCAGCAGTCTTTTAGCGGGGGGGTACACAGATACGCAGTATTTT
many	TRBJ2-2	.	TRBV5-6	CASGGGGFGTGELFF	TGTGCCAGCGGAGGTGGAGGGTTTGGCACCGGGGAGCTGTTTTTT
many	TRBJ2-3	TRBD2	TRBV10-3	CAISQPSGGRVDTQYF	TGTGCCATCAGCCAACCCAGCGGGGGGCGGGTAGATACGCAGTATTTT
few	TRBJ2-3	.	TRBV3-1	CASSQPRPTLEADTQYF	TGTGCCAGCAGCCAACCGAGACCCACACTCGAAGCAGATACGCAGTATTTT
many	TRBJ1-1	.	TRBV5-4	CASSIQGGHTEAFF	TGTGCCAGCAGCATACAGGGTGGGCACACTGAAGCTTTCTTT
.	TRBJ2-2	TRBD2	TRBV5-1	CASSSGLAYTGELFF	TGCGCCAGCAGCTCGGGACTAGCCTACACCGGGGAGCTGTTTTTT
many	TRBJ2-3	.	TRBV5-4	CASRSLGRRIPREDTQYF	TGTGCCAGCAGGTCCCTGGGCCGGAGGATACCTCGTGAAGATACGCAGTATTTT
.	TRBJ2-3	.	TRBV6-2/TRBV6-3	CASSLTFRLWVSDTQYF	TGTGCCAGCAGCCTTACTTTCCGCCTCTGGGTCTCAGATACGCAGTATTTT
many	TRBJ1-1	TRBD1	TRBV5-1	CASSSNTGGRNTEAFF	TGCGCCAGCAGCTCGAATACAGGGGGCCGAAACACTGAAGCTTTCTTT
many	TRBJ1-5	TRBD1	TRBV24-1	CATSAGGRGGNQPQHF	TGTGCCACCAGTGCAGGGGGCAGAGGGGGCAATCAGCCCCAGCATTTT
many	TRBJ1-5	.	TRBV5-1	CASSPHQGAQPQHF	TGCGCCAGCAGCCCACATCAGGGAGCTCAGCCCCAGCATTTT
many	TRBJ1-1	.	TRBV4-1	CASSQLYRVPEAFF	TGCGCCAGCAGCCAACTATACCGAGTCCCTGAAGCTTTCTTT
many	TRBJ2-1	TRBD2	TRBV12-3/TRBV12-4	CASSPSGGAGEQFF	TGTGCCAGCAGTCCTAGCGGGGGGGCCGGTGAGCAGTTCTTC
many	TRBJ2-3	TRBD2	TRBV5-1	CASSPGNSGGPPDTQYF	TGCGCCAGCAGCCCCGGTAACAGCGGGGGGCCTCCGGATACGCAGTATTTT
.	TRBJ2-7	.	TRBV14	CASSQERGVEYEQYF	TGTGCCAGCAGCCAAGAACGGGGAGTCGAGTACGAGCAGTACTTC
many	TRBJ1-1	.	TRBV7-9	CASKGLGTEAFF	TGTGCCTCAAAAGGCTTGGGGACTGAAGCTTTCTTT
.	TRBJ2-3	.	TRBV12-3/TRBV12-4	CASSLGSGRTDTQYF	TGTGCCAGCAGTTTAGGATCAGGCCGCACAGATACGCAGTATTTT
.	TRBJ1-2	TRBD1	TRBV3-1	CASSFGTGGSYGYTF	TGTGCCAGCAGTTTCGGGACAGGGGGAAGCTATGGCTACACCTTC
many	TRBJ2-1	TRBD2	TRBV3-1	CASSRRGYIHNEQFF	TGTGCCAGCAGCCGGCGGGGGTATATTCACAATGAGCAGTTCTTC
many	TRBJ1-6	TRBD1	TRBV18	CASSAGGLDSPLHF	TGTGCCAGCTCCGCAGGGGGGCTCGATTCACCCCTCCACTTT
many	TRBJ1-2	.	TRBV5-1	CASSLGTDYGYTF	TGCGCCAGCAGCTTGGGGACGGACTATGGCTACACCTTC
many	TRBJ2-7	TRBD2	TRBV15	CATSRDLGGKYF	TGTGCCACCAGCAGAGATCTGGGGGGGAAGTACTTC
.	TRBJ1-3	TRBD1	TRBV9	CASSIKQGGPRPGNTIYF	TGTGCCAGCAGCATCAAACAGGGGGGGCCTCGTCCTGGAAACACCATATATTTT
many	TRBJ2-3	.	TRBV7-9	CASSPMGSQTDTQYF	TGTGCCAGCAGCCCGATGGGATCGCAGACAGATACGCAGTATTTT
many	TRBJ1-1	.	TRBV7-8	CASTPRRGTRPDEAFF	TGTGCCAGCACCCCCCGGCGGGGGACCAGGCCCGACGAAGCTTTCTTT